These 24 T cell receptor beta chains share one sample of origin, sequenced in a study of blood T cell repertoires in COVID-19. TCRdb's table, derived via immunoSEQ multiplex PCR, lists solely in-frame clones and lacks some. The profile shows some 390,000 clones, around nine tenths of them singletons. Sequencing was performed on peripheral blood. The receptors originated from a human donor in a cohort sampled during active COVID-19.

This clone was detected once. The chain recombines TRBV18 with TRBJ2-5, with D unclear. The CDR3 contains 15 residues. The V gene lost 6 bases and the J gene lost 2 bases, with 16 bases spanning the gap. CDR1 KGHSH and CDR2 LQKENI come from the germline V gene. The chain's CDR3 is CASSPSMQRQETQYF. The DNA of the CDR3 is TGTGCCAGCTCGCCTTCGATGCAGCGTCAAGAGACCCAGTACTTC.

The chain couples TRBV15 to TRBJ1-5; D gene uncertain. V shed 3 bases and J shed 4 bases, with 10 bases lying between them. CDR3 length: 14 residues. Germline V gene lookup returns CDR1 LNHNV and CDR2 YYDKDF (reference sequence). The CDR3 sequence: CATSSGRENQPQHF. The CDR3 bases are TGTGCCACCAGCAGTGGACGGGAAAATCAGCCCCAGCATTTT.

The chain recombines TRBV28 with TRBJ2-2; D call uncertain. CDR1 is MDHEN and CDR2 is SYDVKM in the germline V gene. The CDR3 is made up of 14 amino acids. The ends were cut back, 6 bases at V and 7 bases at J, with 15 bases in the middle. The CDR3 here is CASSPLVAIGELFF. CDR3 DNA: TGTGCCAGCAGCCCCTTAGTTGCGATCGGGGAGCTGTTTTTT.

The chain recombines TRBV27 with TRBJ1-4; D unresolved. Between the trimmed V and J ends, which lost 2 bases and 6 bases, there was a span of 10 bases. CDR1 is MNHEY, CDR2 SMNVEV, per germline (reference sequence). The CDR3 spans 14 residues. Here the CDR3 reads CASSLGGQDEKLFF. CDR3 coding DNA: TGTGCCAGCAGTTTAGGAGGGCAGGATGAAAAACTGTTTTTT.

V is TRBV5-4 and J is TRBJ2-5; the D is unclear. Trimming took 4 bases from V and 2 from J, leaving 12 bases between them. The CDR3 has 14 amino acids. Germline V gene sequence: CDR1 SGHNT, CDR2 YYREEE (reference sequence). The CDR3: CASSPQVGQETQYF. CDR3 DNA sequence: TGTGCCAGCAGCCCTCAGGTTGGGCAAGAGACCCAGTACTTC.

There are a few counts of this clone. CDR3 coding DNA: TGTGCCACCAGTGATTCACAGGGTCTCGGCGGGGAGCTGTTTTTT. It translates to CATSDSQGLGGELFF. The genes are TRBV24-1 and TRBJ2-2, with D perhaps matching TRBD1 (6 bases). The V gene lost 2 bases and the J gene lost 7 bases, with 13 bases spanning the gap. The CDR3 has 15 residues. The germline gives CDR1 KGHDR, CDR2 SFDVKD.

CDR3 amino acids: CASRLGTSYYEQYF. The CDR3 DNA is TGTGCCAGCAGACTCGGGACTTCCTACTACGAGCAGTACTTC. The rearrangement links TRBV2 to TRBJ2-7; a possible D gene is TRBD2 (6 bases). The CDR3 spans 14 residues. V gave up 6 bases and J gave up 3 bases, with 15 bases separating them. Germline CDR1 is SNHLY and CDR2 is FYNNEI.

The table lists this clone with a few counts. V and J are TRBV11-1 and TRBJ2-3; D is unclear. Germline V lookup: CDR1 SGHAT, CDR2 FQDESV (reference sequence). The CDR3 loop spans 14 amino acids. V was trimmed by 1 base and J by 0 bases, leaving 5 bases between them. In nucleotides, the CDR3 is TGTGCCAGCAGCTTAGGCCGGAGCACAGATACGCAGTATTTT. Translation: CASSLGRSTDTQYF.

The chain links TRBV28 to TRBJ2-7, with D possibly being TRBD2 (6 bases). Trimming stripped 8 bases from V and 7 bases from J, with 24 bases between. Germline-derived CDR1 and CDR2 are MDHEN and SYDVKM. This CDR3 contains 15 residues. CDR3 DNA sequence: TGTGCCAGCCAGCCAGTCGGGACTGGGGGTTTAGAGCAGTACTTC. It is translated as CASQPVGTGGLEQYF.

The J gene is TRBJ1-5, the V gene TRBV19; 9 nucleotides line up with TRBD1. The CDR3 is 12 amino acids. The germline CDR1 and CDR2 sequences are LNHDA and SQIVND (reference sequence). The ends lost 5 bases at V and 11 bases at J; junction bases unmatched: 4. CDR3 bases: TGTGCCAGTAGTCCGAGACAGGGGGCCCAGCATTTT. The encoded protein is CASSPRQGAQHF.

The genes are TRBV9 and TRBJ1-1, with 8 bases fitting TRBD1. The junction had 6 bases not matched to a gene; V was cut back by 4 bases and J by 4 bases. The CDR3 extends over 14 amino acids. Germline CDR1 reads SGDLS; CDR2 reads YYNGEE. In nucleotides, the CDR3 is TGTGCCAGCAGCCAGACAGGGGATAGCACTGAAGCTTTCTTT. It encodes CASSQTGDSTEAFF.

The rearrangement links TRBV20-1 to TRBJ1-6; D call uncertain. The CDR3 has 19 residues. CDR1 DFQATT and CDR2 SNEGSKA come from the germline V gene (reference sequence). Trimming cost V 3 bases and J 4 bases, with 25 bases left between them. For the CDR3, the DNA is TGCAGTGCTAGTCGTGGCATCTCCGATATATTCGTATATAATTCACCCCTCCACTTT. This gives the protein CSASRGISDIFVYNSPLHF.

The chain uses TRBV28 and TRBJ1-1; the D is unclear. Germline CDR1 is MDHEN and CDR2 is SYDVKM. V lost 3 bases, J lost 6 bases, and 17 bases lay in between. The CDR3 is 15 residues long. DNA of the CDR3: TGTGCCAGCAGTTTTTTTGGGGAGTATGGCGCTGAAGCTTTCTTT. Encoded protein: CASSFFGEYGAEAFF. Using reference TRBV28 and TRBJ1-1 for the parts outside the CDR3, the full variable domain is DVKVTQSSRYLVKRTGEKVFLECVQDMDHENMFWYRQDPGLGLRLIYFSYDVKMKEKGDIPEGYSVSREKKERFSLILESASTNQTSMYLCASSFFGEYGAEAFFGQGTRLTVV.

The chain recombines TRBV30 with TRBJ1-4, with D tentatively TRBD1 (6 bases). Germline V gene lookup returns CDR1 GTSNPN and CDR2 SVGIG (reference sequence). The CDR3 contains 12 residues. Between the trimmed V and J ends, which lost 4 bases and 7 bases, there was a span of 10 bases. The CDR3 region has the DNA TGTGCCTGGACGCAGGGGTCTGAAAAACTGTTTTTT. It codes for CAWTQGSEKLFF. The entire variable domain, with the rest obtained from reference TRBV30 and TRBJ1-4, is as follows: SQTIHQWPATLVQPVGSPLSLECTVEGTSNPNLYWYRQAAGRGLQLLFYSVGIGQISSEVPQNLSASRPQDRQFILSSKKLLLSDSGFYLCAWTQGSEKLFFGSGTQLSVL.

The CDR3 reads CSASSGQGMLVGNQPQHF. The CDR3 DNA reads TGCAGTGCTAGTTCAGGACAGGGGATGCTGGTAGGAAATCAGCCCCAGCATTTT. This chain joins TRBV20-1 and TRBJ1-5; 9 nucleotides line up with TRBD1. The CDR3 totals 18 residues. Germline-derived CDR1 and CDR2 are DFQATT and SNEGSKA (reference sequence). The ends lost 3 bases at V and 4 bases at J; junction bases unmatched: 16.

The genes are TRBV3-1 (or the pseudogene TRBV3-2) and TRBJ1-3; possible D gene TRBD1, 5 bases. V was cut by 5 bases and J by 4 bases, with 18 bases left in between. In germline, CDR1 is LGHDT, CDR2 YNNKEL (reference sequence). This CDR3 contains 16 residues. The DNA of the CDR3 is TGTGCCAGCAGCATAAGCAGGGCGACGGCCGGAAACACCATATATTTT. Translated, it gives CASSISRATAGNTIYF.

This sequence joins TRBV11-3 and TRBJ1-1; D possibly corresponds to TRBD1 (5 bases). Germline V lookup: CDR1 SGHNT, CDR2 YENEEA. Trimming took 6 bases from V and 1 from J, leaving 9 bases between them. The CDR3 loop spans 13 amino acids. This CDR3 is CASSWGGNTEAFF. The CDR3 DNA sequence: TGTGCCAGCAGTTGGGGGGGGAACACTGAAGCTTTCTTT. Variable domain in full (rest from reference TRBV11-3 and TRBJ1-1): EAGVVQSPRYKIIEKKQPVAFWCNPISGHNTLYWYLQNLGQGPELLIRYENEEAVDDSQLPKDRFSAERLKGVDSTLKIQPAELGDSAVYLCASSWGGNTEAFFGQGTRLTVV.

The rearrangement links TRBV10-2 to TRBJ1-2; possibly TRBD1 for D (5 bases). The V end was cut by 5 bases, the J end by 4 bases, with 11 bases between. Germline V gene data show CDR1 as WSHSY and CDR2 as SAAADI. The CDR3 length is 13 residues. The CDR3 DNA sequence: TGCGCCAGCAGTCGCGGACAATTCTATGGCTACACCTTC. Translated, it gives CASSRGQFYGYTF.

The chain is built from TRBV11-2 and TRBJ2-7; no firm D call. Germline lookup yields CDR1 SGHAT and CDR2 FQNNGV. The CDR3 contains 13 residues. V lost 1 base and J lost 4, with 8 bases in between. The CDR3 nucleotides read TGTGCCAGCAGCTTAGGTCCCGAGTACGAGCAGTACTTC. It is translated as CASSLGPEYEQYF.

The V and J genes are TRBV6-2 or TRBV6-3 and TRBJ1-2, with TRBD1 as a possible D gene (6 bases). The CDR3 runs to 16 residues. V was clipped by 0 bases and J by 2 bases, with 13 bases between them. Germline V gives CDR1 MNHEY, CDR2 SVGEGT. Here the CDR3 DNA reads TGTGCCAGCAGTTACTCGACAGGTCCCCACAACTATGGCTACACCTTC. It encodes CASSYSTGPHNYGYTF.

The rearrangement links TRBV3-1 (or the pseudogene TRBV3-2) to TRBJ2-5, with TRBD1 identical over 9 bases. Germline lookup yields CDR1 LGHDT and CDR2 YNNKEL (reference sequence). V gave up 4 bases and J gave up 5 bases; unmatched junction bases: 11. The CDR3 extends over 16 amino acids. CDR3 sequence: CASSPSGTGYIETQYF. The CDR3, as DNA: TGTGCCAGCAGCCCTTCCGGGACAGGGTATATTGAGACCCAGTACTTC.

The chain recombines TRBV5-1 with TRBJ1-4; D not certain. The CDR3 loop spans 15 amino acids. With 0 bases removed from V and 2 bases from J, the gap between germline ends came to 8 bases. The germline CDR1 and CDR2 sequences are SGHRS and YFSETQ. CDR3 sequence: CASSLVGVTNEKLFF. Written as DNA, the CDR3 is TGCGCCAGCAGCTTGGTGGGAGTTACTAATGAAAAACTGTTTTTT.

This clone turned up a few times. The V gene is TRBV24-1, the J gene TRBJ2-1; D might be TRBD1 (6 bases). Trimming pared 0 bases from V and 9 bases from J, leaving 11 bases between. Germline assignment: CDR1 KGHDR and CDR2 SFDVKD. The CDR3 is 14 residues long. This CDR3 reads CATSDLWGRGEQFF. The CDR3 nucleotides are TGTGCCACCAGTGATTTGTGGGGCAGGGGTGAGCAGTTCTTC.

The chain combines TRBV19 with TRBJ1-4; possible D gene TRBD1, 6 bases. The CDR3 sequence is 13 residues long. The ends were cut back, 8 bases at V and 5 bases at J, with 12 bases in the middle. Germline V gives CDR1 LNHDA, CDR2 SQIVND (reference sequence). The CDR3 DNA is TGTGCCAGTTCCGACAGGCCGAATGAAAAACTGTTTTTT. Translation gives CASSDRPNEKLFF.